The present TCR beta chain was sequenced within a study of T cells in Graves' hyperthyroidism and ophthalmopathy. Study-wide results and caveats: Before onset, ophthalmopathy was predicted by the model a median about six months earlier.

The CDR3 covers 15 residues. Germline lookup yields CDR1 LGHDT and CDR2 YNNKEL (reference sequence). This clonotype was counted only a few times. The antigen remains undetermined. At one end the junction does not follow the germline gene, possibly because of a read error. Amplified regions were TCR beta CDR3 sequences from RNA transcripts. A set of HTBI primers served as the primers for a first-round RT-PCR of the TCR CDR3. A single record per CDR3 protein comes from TCRdb applying MiXCR to the multiplex PCR reads. This table holds about 360,000 distinct CDR3 sequences, roughly 13% found once. The chain is built from TRBV3-1 and TRBJ2-5, with 14 positions matching TRBD2. Sequencing was carried out using blood. This clonotype originated in a woman under 30 with Graves' hyperthyroidism. Written as DNA, the CDR3 is TGTGCCAACAGCCTTCGGACTAGCGGGAGGGAGACCCAGTACTTC. Translated, it gives CANSLRTSGRETQYF.